This T cell receptor (beta chain) was identified in a study of molecular identifiers for immune sequencing clone quantification. Germline loops: CDR1 MNHNY, CDR2 SVGAGI (reference sequence). V trimming: 5 bases; J trimming: 3 bases; junction bases outside the gene matches: 6. The CDR3 has 14 residues. Listed TCR primers, together with previously described methods, were used for the bulk TCR libraries. TCRdb analysed the PCR reads with MiXCR anew, one entry per CDR3 protein. This sample has over 600,000 distinct CDR3 sequences, with around 20% found just once. Sorted inputs of about 19,000 to 1,000,000 cells, with 10%, 30% or 50% RNA, yielded naive CD8 libraries. The CD8+CD4-CCR7+CD45RA+ phenotype defined the sorted naive CD8 T cells.

The source of this sequence is a human donor in good health. Some libraries in this study had Jurkat cell RNA spiked in. This chain joins TRBV6-6 and TRBJ2-7; 8 bases are shared with TRBD1. The sample was naive CD8+ T cells from blood, with Jurkat cell RNA spiked in. The subset: FACS-sorted CD8+CD4-CCR7+CD45RA+ naive T cells. The chain's CDR3 is CASSAHDRGYEQYF. DNA of the CDR3: TGTGCCAGCAGTGCACACGACAGGGGCTACGAGCAGTACTTC.